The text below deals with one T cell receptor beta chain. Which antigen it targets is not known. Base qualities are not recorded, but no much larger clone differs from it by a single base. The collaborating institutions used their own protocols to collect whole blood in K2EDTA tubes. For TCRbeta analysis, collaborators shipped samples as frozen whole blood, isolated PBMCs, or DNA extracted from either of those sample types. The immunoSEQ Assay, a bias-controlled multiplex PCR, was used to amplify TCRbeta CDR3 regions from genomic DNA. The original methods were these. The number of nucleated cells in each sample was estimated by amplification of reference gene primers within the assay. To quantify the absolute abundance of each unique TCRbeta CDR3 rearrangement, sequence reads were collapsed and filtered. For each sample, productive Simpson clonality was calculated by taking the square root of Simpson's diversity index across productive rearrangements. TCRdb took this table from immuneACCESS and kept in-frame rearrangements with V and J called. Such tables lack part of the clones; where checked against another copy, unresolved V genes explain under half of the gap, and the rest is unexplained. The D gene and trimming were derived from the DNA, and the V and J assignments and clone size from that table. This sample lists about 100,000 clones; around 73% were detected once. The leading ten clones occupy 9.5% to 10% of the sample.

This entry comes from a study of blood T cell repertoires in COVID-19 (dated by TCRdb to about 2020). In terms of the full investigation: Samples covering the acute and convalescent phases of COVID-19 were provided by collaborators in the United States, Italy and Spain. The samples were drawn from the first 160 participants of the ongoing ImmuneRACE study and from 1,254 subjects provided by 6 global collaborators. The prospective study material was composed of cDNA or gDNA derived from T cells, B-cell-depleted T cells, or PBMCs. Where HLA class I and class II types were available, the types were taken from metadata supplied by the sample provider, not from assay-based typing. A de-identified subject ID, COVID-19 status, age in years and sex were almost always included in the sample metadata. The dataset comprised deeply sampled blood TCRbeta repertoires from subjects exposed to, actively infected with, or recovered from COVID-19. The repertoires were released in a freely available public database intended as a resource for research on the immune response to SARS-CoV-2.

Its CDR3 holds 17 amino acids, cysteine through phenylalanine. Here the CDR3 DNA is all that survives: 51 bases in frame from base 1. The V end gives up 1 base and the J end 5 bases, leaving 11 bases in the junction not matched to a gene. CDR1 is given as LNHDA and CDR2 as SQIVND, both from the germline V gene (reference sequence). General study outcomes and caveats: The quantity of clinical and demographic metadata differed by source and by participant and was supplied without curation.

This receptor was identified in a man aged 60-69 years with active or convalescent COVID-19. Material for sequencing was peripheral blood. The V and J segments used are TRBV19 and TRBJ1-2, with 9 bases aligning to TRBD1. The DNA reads TGTGCCAGTAGTATAGCCCCCGGGACAGGGCAATATTATGGCTACACCTTC. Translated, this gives CASSIAPGTGQYYGYTF.